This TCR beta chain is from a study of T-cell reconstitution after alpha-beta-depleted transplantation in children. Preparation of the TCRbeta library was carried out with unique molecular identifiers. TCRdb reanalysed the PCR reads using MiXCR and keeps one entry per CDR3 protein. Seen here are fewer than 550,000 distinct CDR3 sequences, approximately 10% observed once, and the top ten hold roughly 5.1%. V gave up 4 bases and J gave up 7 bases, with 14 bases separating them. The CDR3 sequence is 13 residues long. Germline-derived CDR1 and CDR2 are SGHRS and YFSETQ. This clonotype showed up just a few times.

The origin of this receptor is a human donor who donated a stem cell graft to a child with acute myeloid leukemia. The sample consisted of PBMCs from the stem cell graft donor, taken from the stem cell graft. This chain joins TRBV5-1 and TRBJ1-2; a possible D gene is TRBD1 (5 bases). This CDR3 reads CASSPVQGGGYTF. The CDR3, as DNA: TGCGCCAGCAGCCCGGTCCAGGGAGGTGGCTACACCTTC.